Presented here are 22 T cell receptor beta chains from one specimen sequenced in a study of T cells in Graves' hyperthyroidism and ophthalmopathy. Using RNA transcripts as the source, TCR beta CDR3 regions were amplified. First-round RT-PCR of the TCR CDR3 relied on the HTBI primer set. TCRdb ran MiXCR on the multiplex PCR reads and lists one entry per CDR3 protein. The sample lists hundreds of thousands of distinct CDR3 sequences; roughly 15% were seen once. The sequenced sample consisted of blood. Source of these receptors: a woman aged 40-49 years with Graves' hyperthyroidism.

The V call is TRBV20-1, the J call TRBJ1-2; D remains ambiguous. There are 11 residues in the CDR3. The V end lost 4 bases, the J end lost 9 bases, and 12 bases lay between the germline ends. Per the germline V gene, CDR1 is DFQATT and CDR2 is SNEGSKA (reference sequence). The CDR3: CSATSSVSYTF. CDR3 bases: TGCAGTGCTACTTCCTCAGTGAGCTACACCTTC.

This clonotype was detected many times. V usage is TRBV24-1 and J usage is TRBJ1-2; D is perhaps TRBD1 (6 bases). Germline lookup yields CDR1 KGHDR and CDR2 SFDVKD. CDR3 length: 16 amino acids. V was cut by 2 bases and J by 8 bases, with 20 bases left in between. This chain's CDR3 is CATSDSTMNRVHGYTF. Written as DNA, the CDR3 is TGTGCCACCAGTGATTCAACCATGAACAGGGTTCACGGCTACACCTTC.

The chain carries TRBV28 and TRBJ2-6; D may be TRBD2 (6 bases). The germline gives CDR1 MDHEN, CDR2 SYDVKM. The CDR3 sequence is 17 residues long. Trimming shortened V by 2 bases and J by 2 bases, and 13 bases separated the two germline ends. The CDR3 region is CASSLPGVGTGANVLTF. In DNA form, the CDR3 reads TGTGCCAGCAGTTTACCGGGAGTGGGGACTGGGGCCAACGTCCTGACTTTC.

This clonotype was seen many times. The chain links TRBV12-3 or TRBV12-4 to TRBJ1-2; maybe TRBD1 (5 bases). The ends were cut back, 3 bases at V and 8 bases at J, with 10 bases in the middle. The CDR3 extends over 12 amino acids. The CDR3 loop is CASSFGGSGYTF. CDR3 nucleotide sequence: TGTGCCAGCAGTTTTGGGGGGTCGGGCTACACCTTC.

This clonotype was seen ten or more times. V and J are TRBV12-3 or TRBV12-4 and TRBJ1-4; 8 bases match TRBD1. Losses at the gene ends were 6 bases for V and 1 base for J; bases not matched to a gene: 7. The CDR3 spans 16 residues. The CDR3 spells CASSYVQGVTNEKLFF. The CDR3 bases are TGTGCCAGCAGCTATGTACAGGGGGTAACTAATGAAAAACTGTTTTTT.

In this sample, this clonotype turned up many times. The chain joins TRBV2 to TRBJ1-2; no reliable D call. The germline V and J ends were trimmed by 8 bases and 8 bases, with 12 bases remaining between them. CDR3 size: 11 residues. The germline V gene encodes CDR1 SNHLY and CDR2 FYNNEI. This CDR3 reads CASAKASGYTF. CDR3 coding DNA: TGTGCCAGCGCGAAGGCCTCCGGCTACACCTTC.

This clonotype was seen a handful of times. The chain has TRBV29-1 and TRBJ2-2; no firm D call. Trimming cost V 4 bases and J 4 bases, with 16 bases left between them. Germline V gene sequence: CDR1 SQVTM, CDR2 ANQGSEA. CDR3 size: 15 residues. CDR3 residues: CSVGAADSATGELFF. The CDR3 nucleotides read TGCAGCGTTGGAGCTGCTGATTCGGCCACCGGGGAGCTGTTTTTT.

Turning to this clonotype: A much larger clone lies a single base off, so this may be a read error. V is TRBV5-1 and J is TRBJ2-3; maybe TRBD1 (5 bases). CDR1 SGHRS and CDR2 YFSETQ come from the germline V gene. This CDR3 has 15 residues. V lost 6 bases and J lost 6, with 20 bases in between. The CDR3, as DNA: TGCGCCAGCACGGAAATAGGGGCAGGGTCGGATACGCAGTATTTT. Translation: CASTEIGAGSDTQYF. The full variable domain, rest sourced from reference TRBV5-1 and TRBJ2-3, is KAGVTQTPRYLIKTRGQQVTLSCSPISGHRSVSWYQQTPGQGLQFLFEYFSETQRNKGNFPGRFSGRQFSNSRSEMNVSTLELGDSALYLCASTEIGAGSDTQYFGPGTRLTVL.

V and J are TRBV2 and TRBJ2-7; 9 nucleotides agree with TRBD1. CDR3 size: 15 residues. V shed 7 bases, J shed 3 bases, and the junction held 10 bases outside the gene matches. Germline V gene data show CDR1 as SNHLY and CDR2 as FYNNEI. The CDR3 sequence is CASKMDRGSFYEQYF. CDR3 nucleotide sequence: TGTGCCAGCAAGATGGACAGGGGAAGTTTCTACGAGCAGTACTTC.

This clonotype has at least ten counts. The chain links TRBV29-1 to TRBJ2-1, with D maybe TRBD2 (5 bases). This CDR3 spans 11 amino acids. V was trimmed by 6 bases and J by 4 bases, leaving 7 bases between them. CDR1 SQVTM and CDR2 ANQGSEA come from the germline V gene. The CDR3 sequence is CSVGIYNEQFF. The DNA of the CDR3 is TGCAGCGTCGGGATATACAATGAGCAGTTCTTC.

This clonotype was observed a handful of times. V and J are TRBV28 and TRBJ2-2, with 8 bases identical to TRBD2. The CDR3 consists of 19 residues. The J segment lost 0 bases and the V segment lost 2 bases, leaving 11 bases of the junction unmatched. CDR1 is MDHEN and CDR2 is SYDVKM in the germline V gene. The CDR3, as DNA: TGTGCCAGCAGTTTACCGGGGGGGGGGGCCAGCCCGAACACCGGGGAGCTGTTTTTT. Residues: CASSLPGGGASPNTGELFF.

This clonotype occurred many times. The chain uses TRBV7-9 and TRBJ1-1; D perhaps matches TRBD1 (5 bases). Trimming pared 6 bases from V and 1 base from J, leaving 15 bases between. Germline V lookup: CDR1 SEHNR, CDR2 FQNEAQ (reference sequence). CDR3 size: 15 residues. Written as DNA, the CDR3 is TGTGCCAGCAGTTCGGAAGCGGACACGAACACTGAAGCTTTCTTT. This codes for CASSSEADTNTEAFF.

This clonotype was observed many times. The V call is TRBV3-1, the J call TRBJ2-3; the D is unclear. The V gene's germline CDR1 is LGHDT and CDR2 YNNKEL (reference sequence). Trimming left V 3 bases short and J 1 base short, with 5 bases between. This CDR3 contains 13 residues. The CDR3 spells CASSHRGTDTQYF. The CDR3, as DNA: TGTGCCAGCAGCCACCGGGGCACAGATACGCAGTATTTT.

The table lists this clonotype with many counts. This chain uses TRBV5-1 with TRBJ2-1; 7 nucleotides agree with TRBD1. The J segment lost 4 bases and the V segment lost 0 bases, leaving 4 bases of the junction unmatched. Germline CDR1 SGHRS, CDR2 YFSETQ. This CDR3 region has 15 residues. CDR3 loop: CASSLGGQNYNEQFF. In nucleotides, the CDR3 is TGCGCCAGCAGCTTGGGGGGACAGAATTACAATGAGCAGTTCTTC. Supplemented by reference TRBV5-1 and TRBJ2-1, the full variable domain reads KAGVTQTPRYLIKTRGQQVTLSCSPISGHRSVSWYQQTPGQGLQFLFEYFSETQRNKGNFPGRFSGRQFSNSRSEMNVSTLELGDSALYLCASSLGGQNYNEQFFGPGTRLTVL.

The chain has TRBV9 and TRBJ1-6; TRBD1 aligns across 8 bases. This CDR3 comprises 15 residues. In germline, CDR1 is SGDLS, CDR2 YYNGEE. Losses at the gene ends were 1 base for V and 6 bases for J; bases not matched to a gene: 3. The CDR3 coding sequence is TGTGCCAGCAGCGTAACTGGACAGGGTAATTCACCCCTCCACTTT. It encodes CASSVTGQGNSPLHF.

The chain couples TRBV4-1 to TRBJ2-7; 9 nucleotides agree with TRBD2. The V gene end was trimmed by 0 bases and the J gene end by 7 bases; junction bases not matched to a gene: 10. CDR1 is MGHRA and CDR2 is YSYEKL in the germline V gene. This CDR3 contains 16 residues. CDR3 sequence reads: CASSQDQREAPGEQYF. The CDR3 nucleotides are TGCGCCAGCAGCCAAGATCAGCGGGAGGCCCCAGGGGAGCAGTACTTC.

This clonotype was detected ten times or more. The germline gene is not matched at one end of the junction; a read error may be the cause. The rearrangement links TRBV10-3 to TRBJ2-1; D possibly uses TRBD1 or TRBD2 (7 bases each). The CDR3 runs to 15 residues. CDR1 ENHRY and CDR2 SYGVKD come from the germline V gene. CDR3 bases: TGTGCCCTCAGGGGGGGAGGGAAAACCTACAATGAGCAGTTCTTC. Translated, it gives CALRGGGKTYNEQFF.

This clonotype was detected ten times or more. The rearrangement links TRBV12-3 or TRBV12-4 to TRBJ2-1; D is uncertain. This CDR3 has 11 residues. The V end was cut by 4 bases, the J end by 12 bases, with 10 bases between. The CDR3 nucleotides are TGTGCCAGCAGTTCGTCATGGGGGCAGTTCTTC. This codes for CASSSSWGQFF.

The chain combines TRBV29-1 with TRBJ2-1; D remains ambiguous. With 3 bases removed from V and 6 bases from J, the gap between germline ends came to 18 bases. This CDR3 spans 15 amino acids. Germline CDR1 and CDR2: SQVTM and ANQGSEA. CDR3 DNA: TGCAGCGTTGAGCCCCTCTTAGGCGTTTTCAATGAGCAGTTCTTC. This encodes CSVEPLLGVFNEQFF.

This clonotype has a count of ten or more. The chain is built from TRBV6-2 or TRBV6-3 and TRBJ2-6, with no clear D. The CDR3 runs 14 residues. V lost 2 bases, J lost 2 bases, and 4 bases lay in between. Per the germline V gene, CDR1 is MNHEY and CDR2 is SVGEGT. The CDR3 nucleotides read TGTGCCAGCAGTTACCCTCCTGGGGCCAACGTCCTGACTTTC. Translated: CASSYPPGANVLTF.

This chain connects TRBV16 to TRBJ2-7; TRBD2 agrees at 7 bases. Germline assignment: CDR1 KGHSY and CDR2 FQNENV. With 2 bases clipped from V and 6 bases from J, the junction kept 4 bases outside the gene matches. This CDR3 has 13 residues. In nucleotides, the CDR3 is TGTGCCAGCAGCCAAGTACAGCGGGGCGAGCAGTACTTC. It yields the protein CASSQVQRGEQYF.

This clonotype was recorded at least ten times. V and J are TRBV11-1 and TRBJ1-2; D is unclear. Germline V gives CDR1 SGHAT, CDR2 FQDESV (reference sequence). The CDR3 has 13 amino acids. Trimming removed 3 bases from V and 4 bases from J, with 9 bases in between. The DNA for the CDR3 is TGTGCCAGCAGCTTTGCCGGAACCTATGGCTACACCTTC. Its protein product is CASSFAGTYGYTF.